The present T cell receptor beta chain was sequenced within a study of cytomegalovirus exposure and HLA in healthy donors. Findings and caveats of the study: Reportedly, diagnosis of cytomegalovirus status by the classifier showed high specificity and sensitivity. Earlier analysis looked at TCR beta V segments, and most were productive about 87% or about 30% of the time.

Comments on this clone: What it binds is unknown.

60 Vbeta and 13 Jbeta primers were used in PCR. The data were produced by immunoSEQ multiplex PCR, yet TCRdb's version contains in-frame clones alone and is incomplete. The table has around 230,000 clones, approximately 81% seen once; the top ten hold 0.24%. Per the germline V gene, CDR1 is SNHLY and CDR2 is FYNNEI. J was trimmed by 0 bases and V by 7 bases; bases with no gene match: 6. The CDR3 is 16 amino acids. The J gene is TRBJ2-7, the V gene TRBV2; 13 bases agree with TRBD2. The source of this sequence is a girl between 2 and 10 years old in good health and CMV-seronegative. Sequencing was carried out using PBMCs. CDR3 coding DNA: TGTGCCAGCATGACTAGCGGGGGGTCTTTCTCCTACGAGCAGTACTTC. This encodes CASMTSGGSFSYEQYF.